This entry is about one TCR beta chain. V lost 5 bases to trimming and J lost 5 bases; unmatched junction nucleotides: 12. Germline CDR1 reads MDHEN; CDR2 reads SYDVKM. The CDR3 covers 17 residues. This sample was taken from a study of blood T cell repertoires in COVID-19. About the research overall: Specimens from acute and convalescent COVID-19 originated in the United States, Italy and Spain.

In the authors' methods: Amplification of reference gene primers was used by the study to estimate nucleated cell counts. The repertoire was sequenced with immunoSEQ multiplex PCR; TCRdb's copy has only in-frame clones and lacks some. The DNA was the basis for D and trimming; V, J and clone size are from that table. The table shows some 180,000 clones, with about 81% occurring only once. The chain uses TRBV28 and TRBJ2-5; 12 bases line up with TRBD2. This TCR was sampled from a woman aged 55-70 years with COVID-19, enrolled during active disease. What was sequenced was peripheral blood. The CDR3 loop is CASSPNPRLAGEETQYF. As DNA, the CDR3 is TGTGCCAGCAGTCCCAACCCACGACTAGCGGGAGAGGAGACCCAGTACTTC.